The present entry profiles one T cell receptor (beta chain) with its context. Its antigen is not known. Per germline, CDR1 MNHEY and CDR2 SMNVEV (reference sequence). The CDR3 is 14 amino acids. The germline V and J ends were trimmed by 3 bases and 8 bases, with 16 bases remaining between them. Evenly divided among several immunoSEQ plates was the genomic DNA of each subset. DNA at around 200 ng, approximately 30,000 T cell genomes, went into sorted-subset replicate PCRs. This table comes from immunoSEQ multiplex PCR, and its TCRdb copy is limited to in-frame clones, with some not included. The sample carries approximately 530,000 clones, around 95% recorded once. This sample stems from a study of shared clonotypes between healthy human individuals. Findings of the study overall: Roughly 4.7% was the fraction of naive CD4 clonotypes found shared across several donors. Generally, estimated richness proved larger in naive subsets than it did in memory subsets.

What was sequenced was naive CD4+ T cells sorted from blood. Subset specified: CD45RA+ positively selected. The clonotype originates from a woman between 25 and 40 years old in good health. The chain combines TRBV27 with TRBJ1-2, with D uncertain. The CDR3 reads CASSFGWGSTGYTF. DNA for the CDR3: TGTGCCAGCAGTTTCGGCTGGGGTAGCACAGGCTACACCTTC.